These 3 T cell receptor beta chains were sequenced from one sample in a study of long-term antiretroviral therapy in people with HIV. Version v3.0 of the immunoSEQ assay was performed at survey level. Profiled with immunoSEQ multiplex PCR; TCRdb holds only in-frame clones, not every one. The repertoire holds fewer than 20,000 clones, with 60% to 80% as singletons. The material sequenced was unsorted PBMCs, taken 1.5 years before starting antiretroviral therapy. These receptors were obtained from a woman between 45 and 60 years old with HIV.

V is TRBV20-1 and J is TRBJ2-7; no clear D gene. The CDR3 has 10 amino acids. Trimming shortened V by 6 bases and J by 3 bases, and 6 bases separated the two germline ends. Per the germline V gene, CDR1 is DFQATT and CDR2 is SNEGSKA (reference sequence). CDR3 sequence reads: CSARNYEQYF. CDR3 DNA sequence: TGCAGTGCGAGAAACTACGAGCAGTACTTC.

The J gene is TRBJ2-7, the V gene TRBV10-2, with D possibly matching TRBD1 (5 bases). Trimming removed 8 bases at V and 4 bases at J, with 15 bases between. This CDR3 is built from 13 residues. Germline V gives CDR1 WSHSY, CDR2 SAAADI. This CDR3 reads CASSWTSPYEQYV. DNA of the CDR3: TGCGCCAGCTCCTGGACAAGCCCTTACGAGCAGTACGTC.

This clone was observed a handful of times. The rearrangement uses TRBV27 and TRBJ1-5; D not certain. Germline V gene sequence: CDR1 MNHEY, CDR2 SMNVEV (reference sequence). The CDR3 has 14 residues. Trimming stripped 6 bases from V and 6 bases from J, with 15 bases between. As DNA, the CDR3 is TGTGCCAGCAGCCCGTCCCGGGCCTTTCAGCCCCAGCATTTT. Amino acid sequence: CASSPSRAFQPQHF.